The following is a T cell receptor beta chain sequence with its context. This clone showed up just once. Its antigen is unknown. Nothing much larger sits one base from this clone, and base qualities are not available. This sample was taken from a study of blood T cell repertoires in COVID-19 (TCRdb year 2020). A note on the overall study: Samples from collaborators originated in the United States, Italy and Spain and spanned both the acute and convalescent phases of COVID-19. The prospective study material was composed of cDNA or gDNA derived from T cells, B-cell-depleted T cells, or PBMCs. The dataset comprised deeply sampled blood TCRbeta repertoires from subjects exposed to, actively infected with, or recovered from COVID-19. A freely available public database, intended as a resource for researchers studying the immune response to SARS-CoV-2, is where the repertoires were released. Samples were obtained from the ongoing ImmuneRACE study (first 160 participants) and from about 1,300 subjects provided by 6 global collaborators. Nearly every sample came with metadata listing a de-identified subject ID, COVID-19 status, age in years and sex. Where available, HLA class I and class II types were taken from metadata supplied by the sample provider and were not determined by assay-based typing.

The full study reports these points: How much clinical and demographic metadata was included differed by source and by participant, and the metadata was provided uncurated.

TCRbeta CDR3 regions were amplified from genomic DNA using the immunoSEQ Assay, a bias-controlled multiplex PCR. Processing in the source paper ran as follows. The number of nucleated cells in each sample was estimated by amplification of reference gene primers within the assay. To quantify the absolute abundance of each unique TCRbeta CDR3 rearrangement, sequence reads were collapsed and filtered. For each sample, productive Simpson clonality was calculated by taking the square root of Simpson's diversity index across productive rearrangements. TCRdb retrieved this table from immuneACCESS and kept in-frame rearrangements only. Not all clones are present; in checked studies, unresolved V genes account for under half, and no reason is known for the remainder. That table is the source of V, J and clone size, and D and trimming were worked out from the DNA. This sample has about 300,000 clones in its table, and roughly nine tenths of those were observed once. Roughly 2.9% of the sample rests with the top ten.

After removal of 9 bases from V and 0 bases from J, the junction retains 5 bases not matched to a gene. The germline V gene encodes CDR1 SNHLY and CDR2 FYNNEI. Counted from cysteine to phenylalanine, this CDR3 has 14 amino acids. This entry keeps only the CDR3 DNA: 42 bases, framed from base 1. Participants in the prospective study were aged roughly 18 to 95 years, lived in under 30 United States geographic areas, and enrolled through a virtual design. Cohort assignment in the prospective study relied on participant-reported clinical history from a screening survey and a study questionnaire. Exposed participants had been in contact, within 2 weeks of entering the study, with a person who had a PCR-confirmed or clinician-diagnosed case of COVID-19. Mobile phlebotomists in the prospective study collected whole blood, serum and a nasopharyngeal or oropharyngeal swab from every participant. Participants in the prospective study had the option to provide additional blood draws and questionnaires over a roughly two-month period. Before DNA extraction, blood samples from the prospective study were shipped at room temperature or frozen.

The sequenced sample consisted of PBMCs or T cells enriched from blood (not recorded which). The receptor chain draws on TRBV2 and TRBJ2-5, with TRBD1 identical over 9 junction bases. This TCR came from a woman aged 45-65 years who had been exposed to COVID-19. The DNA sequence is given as TGTGCCAGTGCACAGGGGGCACACCAAGAGACCCAGTACTTC. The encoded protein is CASAQGAHQETQYF.